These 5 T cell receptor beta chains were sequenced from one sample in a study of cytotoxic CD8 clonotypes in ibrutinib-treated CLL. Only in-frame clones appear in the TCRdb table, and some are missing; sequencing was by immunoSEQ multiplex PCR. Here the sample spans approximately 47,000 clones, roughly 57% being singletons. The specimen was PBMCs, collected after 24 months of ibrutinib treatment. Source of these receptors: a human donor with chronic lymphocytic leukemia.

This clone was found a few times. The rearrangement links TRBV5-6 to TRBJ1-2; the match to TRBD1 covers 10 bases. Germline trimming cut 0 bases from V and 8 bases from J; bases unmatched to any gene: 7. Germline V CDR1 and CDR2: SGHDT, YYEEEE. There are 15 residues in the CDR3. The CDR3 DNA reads TGTGCCAGCAGCTTGGGGATCGGACAGGGGGGAGGCTACACCTTC. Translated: CASSLGIGQGGGYTF.

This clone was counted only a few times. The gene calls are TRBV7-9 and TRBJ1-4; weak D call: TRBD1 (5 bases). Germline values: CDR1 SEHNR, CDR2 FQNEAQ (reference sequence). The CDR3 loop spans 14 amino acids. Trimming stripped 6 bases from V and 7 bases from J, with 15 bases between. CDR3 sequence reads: CASRRTGLGEKLFF. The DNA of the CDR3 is TGTGCCAGCAGACGCACAGGATTGGGTGAAAAACTGTTTTTT.

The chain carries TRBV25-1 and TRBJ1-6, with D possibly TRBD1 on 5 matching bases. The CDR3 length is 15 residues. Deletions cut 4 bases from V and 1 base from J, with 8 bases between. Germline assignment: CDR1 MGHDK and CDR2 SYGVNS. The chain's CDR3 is CASSVGGSYNSPLHF. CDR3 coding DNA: TGTGCCAGCAGTGTTGGGGGTTCCTATAATTCACCCCTCCACTTT.

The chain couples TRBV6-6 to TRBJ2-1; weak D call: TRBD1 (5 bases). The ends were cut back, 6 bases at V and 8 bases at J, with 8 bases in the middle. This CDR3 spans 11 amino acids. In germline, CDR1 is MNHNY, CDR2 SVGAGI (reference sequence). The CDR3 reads CASSPRDEQFF. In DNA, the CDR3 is TGTGCCAGCAGCCCCAGGGATGAGCAGTTCTTC.

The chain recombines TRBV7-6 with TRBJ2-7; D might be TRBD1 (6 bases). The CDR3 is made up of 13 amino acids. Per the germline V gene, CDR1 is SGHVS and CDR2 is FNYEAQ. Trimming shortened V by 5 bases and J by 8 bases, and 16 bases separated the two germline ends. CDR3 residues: CASSQLDRGKQYF. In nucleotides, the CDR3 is TGTGCCAGCAGCCAATTGGACAGAGGGAAGCAGTACTTC.